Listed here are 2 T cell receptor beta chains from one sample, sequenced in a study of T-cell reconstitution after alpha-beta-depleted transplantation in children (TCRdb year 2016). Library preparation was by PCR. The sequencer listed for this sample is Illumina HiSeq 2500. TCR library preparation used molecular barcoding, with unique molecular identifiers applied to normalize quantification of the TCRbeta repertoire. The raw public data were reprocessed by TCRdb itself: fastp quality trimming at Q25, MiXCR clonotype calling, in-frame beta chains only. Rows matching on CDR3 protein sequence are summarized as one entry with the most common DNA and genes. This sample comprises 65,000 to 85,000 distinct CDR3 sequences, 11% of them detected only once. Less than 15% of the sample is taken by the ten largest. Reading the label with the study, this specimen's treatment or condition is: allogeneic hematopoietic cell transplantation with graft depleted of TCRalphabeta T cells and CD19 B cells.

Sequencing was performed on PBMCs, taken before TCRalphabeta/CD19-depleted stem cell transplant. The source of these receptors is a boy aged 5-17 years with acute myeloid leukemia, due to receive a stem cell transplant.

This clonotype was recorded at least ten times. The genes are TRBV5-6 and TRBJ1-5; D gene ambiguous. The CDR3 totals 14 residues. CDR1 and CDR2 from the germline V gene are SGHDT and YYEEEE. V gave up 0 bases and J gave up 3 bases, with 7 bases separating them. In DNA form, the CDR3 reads TGTGCCAGCAGCTTGGGTCTGAACAATCAGCCCCAGCATTTT. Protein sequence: CASSLGLNNQPQHF.

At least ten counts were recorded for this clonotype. CDR3 in DNA: TGCAGTGCTAGGGAGACCGGCAAACATTACAATGAGCAGTTCTTC. This translates into CSARETGKHYNEQFF. The V call is TRBV20-1, the J call TRBJ2-1; D gene unclear. The V and J ends lost 3 bases and 4 bases respectively, with 16 bases between them. Germline CDR1 and CDR2: DFQATT and SNEGSKA (reference sequence). The CDR3 has 15 amino acids.